This T cell receptor beta chain was identified during a study of CD8 T cells in Susac syndrome. Points on this clonotype: Its specificity is not known.

This CDR3 spans 14 amino acids. The V gene's germline CDR1 is MNHEY and CDR2 SVGAGI. Trimming cost V 2 bases and J 4 bases, with 12 bases left between them. Healthy donors acted as controls, with matching for age and sex. It was negative isolation that provided the CD8+ and CD4+ T cells, whereas TEMRA cells were enriched by FACS. Study findings and constraints: In its TCR sequencing and HLA analysis, the study acknowledged that the number of individuals was relatively small.

Reverse transcription of about 0.45 to 1 ug RNA was performed with random hexamers. An immunoSEQ multiplex PCR amplified TCR beta CDR3 over 54 Vbeta and 13 Jbeta. TCRdb independently ran MiXCR on the immunoSEQ multiplex PCR reads; one entry per CDR3 protein. The data contain more than 95,000 distinct CDR3 sequences, 90% to 95% of them singletons. The sample comprised CD4+ T cells from PBMCs. This receptor was taken from a human donor in good health. The chain employs TRBV6-5 and TRBJ2-7; perhaps TRBD1 as D (5 bases). The CDR3 region has the DNA TGTGCCAGCAGTTACCGGGCAGGGAAGTACGAGCAGTACTTC. This encodes CASSYRAGKYEQYF.